The 7 T cell receptor beta chains below were found in one sample sequenced in a study of blood T cell repertoires in COVID-19 (TCRdb year 2020). The method was the immunoSEQ multiplex PCR assay. Entries here come from immuneACCESS through TCRdb and include only in-frame sequences with V and J called. Some clones fail to appear in such tables; in the studies checked, an unresolved V gene covers under half of the shortfall, and the cause of the remainder is unknown. The sample data list some 170,000 clones, and about 90% of these were observed just once. The ten largest make up about 1.2% of the sample. Sequencing was done on a sample of PBMCs or T cells enriched from blood (not recorded which). The receptors stem from a human donor with acute COVID-19. The donor label of this sample is uncertain.

This rearrangement joins TRBV3-1 (or the pseudogene TRBV3-2) to TRBJ2-2, with a tentative D call TRBD2 (5 bases). The CDR3 has 16 amino acids. With 5 bases removed from V and 5 bases from J, the gap between germline ends came to 18 bases. Germline V gives CDR1 LGHDT, CDR2 YNNKEL (reference sequence). The CDR3 DNA sequence: TGTGCCAGCAGCTCTAGCAGTTCAGGCTTGACCGGGGAGCTGTTTTTT. As protein: CASSSSSSGLTGELFF.

The rearrangement joins TRBV19 to TRBJ2-1; D perhaps matches TRBD1 (6 bases). Deletions cut 4 bases from V and 4 bases from J, with 11 bases between. The CDR3 has 14 residues. Germline V gives CDR1 LNHDA, CDR2 SQIVND (reference sequence). CDR3 DNA sequence: TGTGCCAGTAGTACTTGGACAGTATACAATGAGCAGTTCTTC. This sequence encodes CASSTWTVYNEQFF.

In this sample, this clone turned up a few times. The chain joins TRBV27 to TRBJ2-7, with TRBD1 matching over 7 bases. There are 16 residues in the CDR3. The junction had 9 bases not matched to a gene; V was cut back by 0 bases and J by 4 bases. The V gene's germline CDR1 is MNHEY and CDR2 SMNVEV (reference sequence). For the CDR3, the DNA is TGTGCCAGCAGTTTATCTCGGCCGACAGGGTTTTACGAGCAGTACTTC. Amino acids: CASSLSRPTGFYEQYF.

This clone was counted only a few times. The chain recombines TRBV30 with TRBJ2-7, with D possibly TRBD2 on 7 matching bases. The CDR3 loop spans 14 amino acids. Germline loops: CDR1 GTSNPN, CDR2 SVGIG (reference sequence). Trimming shortened V by 1 base and J by 5 bases, and 15 bases separated the two germline ends. The CDR3, as DNA: TGTGCCTGGAGTGAATTCCGCGGGGGCCACGAGCAGTACTTC. This encodes CAWSEFRGGHEQYF.

The chain uses TRBV2 and TRBJ2-7; perhaps TRBD1 as D (6 bases). The V end was cut by 7 bases, the J end by 5 bases, with 12 bases between. The CDR3 totals 12 residues. Germline V gene lookup returns CDR1 SNHLY and CDR2 FYNNEI. The CDR3 is CASMGQGNEQYF. The CDR3 DNA sequence: TGTGCCAGCATGGGTCAGGGGAACGAGCAGTACTTC.

The chain uses TRBV30 and TRBJ2-3; the match to TRBD2 covers 8 bases. The J segment lost 1 base and the V segment lost 3 bases, leaving 6 bases of the junction unmatched. The germline V gene has CDR1 GTSNPN and CDR2 SVGIG (reference sequence). The CDR3 has 15 amino acids. The DNA of the CDR3 is TGTGCCTGGAGCCGGGAGGGCAGAGGCACAGATACGCAGTATTTT. Its translation is CAWSREGRGTDTQYF.

This clone was recorded only once. This rearrangement joins TRBV3-1 (or the pseudogene TRBV3-2) to TRBJ2-3; no definite D call. Trimming took off 2 bases at V and 2 bases at J, with 8 bases between the two ends. The CDR3 length is 14 residues. Looked up from germline, CDR1 is LGHDT and CDR2 is YNNKEL (reference sequence). DNA for the CDR3: TGTGCCAGCAGCCAACTACGAAACACAGATACGCAGTATTTT. Translating it yields CASSQLRNTDTQYF.